This record looks at one T cell receptor (beta chain) sequence and its context. This clonotype was detected many times. This clone's antigen is unknown. Base qualities were left out, and no much larger clone turns up one base away. The intended sense of this specimen's time point label: newly diagnosed GD, antithyroid drugs for less than 3 months. RNA was extracted from PBMCs in TRIzol for both TCR sequencing and RNA sequencing. The diagnosis of Graves' disease was made according to American Thyroid Association guidelines. The patients came from an endocrinology department in Xi'an, China. Each patient gave 9 to 10 milliliters of peripheral blood, collected in an EDTA anticoagulant tube. Ficoll Paque Plus density gradient separation was used to isolate PBMCs, and no further T cell sorting was done. An Agilent 2100 Bioanalyzer and agarose gel were used to check RNA quality, while a NanoDrop 2000 measured RNA concentration.

V is clipped by 0 bases and J by 2 bases, and the sequence between their germline boundaries is 8 bases long. CDR1 SGDLS and CDR2 YYNGEE are derived from the germline V gene. The cysteine opens and the phenylalanine closes a CDR3 of 14 amino acids. Only CDR3 DNA is held: 42 bases, read in frame from base 1. The library relied on multiplex PCR. The sequencer listed for this sample is Illumina HiSeq 4000. iRepertoire HTBI primers and Arm-PCR amplification of CDR3 regions were used to construct TCR beta libraries. Before sequencing, the PCR products went through gel purification. The authors' analysis ran thus. A total of fewer than 70 TRBV and 14 TRBJ segments were identified across samples and were used for gene usage analysis of CDR3 amino acid clonotypes. COPE and FqMerger were used to merge the filtered high-quality paired reads into contigs. BLAST was used to align contigs to IMGT TRBV, TRBD and TRBJ reference genes, with CDR3 defined following IMGT. Clonotypes above 0.1% frequency were classified as highly expanded clones. Repertoire diversity was measured by Shannon entropy, and V-J evenness by the Gini coefficient. Clonotypes shared by more than one individual were considered public. TCRdb cleaned the public reads at Q25 with fastp, built clones with MiXCR and kept in-frame beta chains. Rows are unified per CDR3 protein, each entry keeping the most common DNA and genes. These V and J calls derive from TCRdb rather than the authors' analysis. The sample table holds 550,000 or so distinct CDR3 sequences, of which more than 10% were seen once. 8% to 10% of the sample lies in the top ten.

This record belongs to a study of regulatory T cells in long-lasting Graves disease (TCRdb year 2021). Regarding the study in general: Antithyroid drugs had been taken for less than 3 months by newly diagnosed Graves' disease patients. This study used TCR sequencing and RNA sequencing of peripheral blood to compare persistent Graves' disease patients against newly diagnosed Graves' disease patients. A total of roughly 35 samples were covered by TCR sequencing, comprising roughly 13 persistent and around 20 newly diagnosed Graves' disease patients. The study was conducted in China and was registered as a clinical trial.

The paper as a whole reports these results and caveats: Sequencing and analysis were restricted to the TCR beta chain. The authors noted that the small sample size was a limitation that may lower accuracy. Peripheral blood alone was examined, since thyroid tissue, which constituted the primary lesion, could not be accessed. Compared with newly diagnosed patients, patients with persistent Graves' disease had lower TCR Shannon entropy and fewer highly expanded clones, which suggests clonal expansion. A larger number of public clonotypes was shared among persistent patients (approximately 3,000) than among newly diagnosed patients (around 870). Preferential use of TRBV28, TRBJ1-2 and TRBJ2-5 was observed in persistent disease, whereas TRBV20-1 and TRBJ2-1 were favored in newly diagnosed disease.

These records were also assigned to another study, of T cells in Graves' hyperthyroidism and ophthalmopathy. As noted in the second study: Stable Graves' hyperthyroidism was defined as the absence of progression to ophthalmopathy over 18 months of follow-up. Hyperthyroidism patients were aged 18 to 65 years and newly diagnosed, with disease duration of less than 2 months. Exclusion was applied to patients with uncontrolled infections, other autoimmune diseases, pregnancy or lactation. Diagnoses were based on clinical symptoms, serum thyroxine and TRAb, thyroid ultrasound and orbital computed tomography. The first round of RT-PCR for the TCR CDR3 was performed with the HTBI primer set and the Qiagen OneStep RT-PCR kit. Most expanded thyroid clonotypes (frequency above 0.001) were also detected in blood, a finding suggesting that blood repertoires may reflect thyroid immune responses. Ophthalmopathy was separated from stable hyperthyroidism by a 13 V-J signature model, with approximately 89% sensitivity and about 81% specificity obtained in cross-validation and 80%/75% obtained in testing. In validation, the model predicted progression to ophthalmopathy a median of 6.5 months before onset, with approximately 71% sensitivity and roughly 77% specificity. To identify distinguishing TCR V-J signatures, a discovery cohort of around 100 patients was used, comprising roughly 45 with Graves' ophthalmopathy and approximately 58 with stable Graves' hyperthyroidism. Prospective prediction of ophthalmopathy was tested in an independent validation cohort consisting of 18 hyperthyroidism patients and some 17 patients who later progressed to ophthalmopathy. The roughly 90 discovery patients were divided at random into training and test sets in a 7:3 ratio. Thyroid tissue and blood T-cell repertoires from about six Graves' hyperthyroidism patients were also compared in the study. Once sampling was done, hyperthyroidism patients were given methimazole at a starting dose of 30 mg daily, whereas ophthalmopathy patients were given high-dose intravenous methylprednisolone. A second multiplex PCR round built the libraries, followed by size selection and purification. Paired-end sequencing of the libraries was performed with 100 bp reads on an Illumina HiSeq2000. SOAPnuke was used to process the raw data, removing reads that contained adapters or uncalled bases, had a mean Phred below 15, or lacked an exact match to the constant primer or identifier. High-quality paired reads were merged with COPE v1.2.5, and unique nucleotide sequences were defined as clonotypes. MiTCR v1.1 was used to align the clonotypes against IMGT TRBV, TRBD and TRBJ reference segments. Only V-J combinations with frequency above 0.0001, covering roughly 99% of repertoires, were analysed. A TCS score was defined as the ratio of F50 (clonal expansion) to E x V (chaos), with BLOSUM62-based TCRdist applied between CDR3 peptides within each V-J. Welch's t-statistics and random forest reduced approximately 520 V-J features to 13, which were used in a naive Bayes classifier (R e1071). No statistical method was used to set the sample size in advance, and investigators knew the group allocation. According to the paper, TCR Vbeta CDR3 sequencing was carried out on 135 peripheral blood samples, which came from more than 40 ophthalmopathy, around 74 hyperthyroidism and some 17 progressor patients.

Sample: peripheral blood mononuclear cells (PBMCs), taken at new diagnosis, from a patient treated with antithyroid drugs. Recombination joined TRBV9 with TRBJ2-5, with the D gene call left open. This sequence was found in a woman aged 25 to 39 with Graves disease. Donor details come from another sample of the same person, matched by shared clones. The sequenced DNA is TGTGCCAGCAGCGTAGACACGGAGCAAGAGACCCAGTACTTC. Translated, it reads CASSVDTEQETQYF.